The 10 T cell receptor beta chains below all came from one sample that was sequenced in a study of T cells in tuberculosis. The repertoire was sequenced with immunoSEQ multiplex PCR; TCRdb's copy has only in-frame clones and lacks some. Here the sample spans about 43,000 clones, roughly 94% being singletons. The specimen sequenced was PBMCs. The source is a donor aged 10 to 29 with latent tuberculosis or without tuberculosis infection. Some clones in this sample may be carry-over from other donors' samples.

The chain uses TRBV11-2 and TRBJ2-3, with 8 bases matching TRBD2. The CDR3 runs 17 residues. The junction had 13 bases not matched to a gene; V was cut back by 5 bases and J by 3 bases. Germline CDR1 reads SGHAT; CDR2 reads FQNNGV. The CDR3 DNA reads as TGTGCCAGCAGCCTCTCCATGGGTAGCGGGAAGACAGATACGCAGTATTTT. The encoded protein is CASSLSMGSGKTDTQYF.

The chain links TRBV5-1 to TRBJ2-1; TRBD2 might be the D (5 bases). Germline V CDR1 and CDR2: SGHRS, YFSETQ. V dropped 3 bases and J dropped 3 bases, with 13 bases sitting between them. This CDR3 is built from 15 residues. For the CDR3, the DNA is TGCGCCAGCAGCTACTCAGCGGACGGCTACAATGAGCAGTTCTTC. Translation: CASSYSADGYNEQFF.

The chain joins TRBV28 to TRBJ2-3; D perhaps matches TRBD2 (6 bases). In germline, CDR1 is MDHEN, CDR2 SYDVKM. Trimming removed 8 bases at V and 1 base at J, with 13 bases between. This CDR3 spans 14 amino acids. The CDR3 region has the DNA TGTGCCAGCGGCCCTAGCGTCCGCACAGATACGCAGTATTTT. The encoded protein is CASGPSVRTDTQYF. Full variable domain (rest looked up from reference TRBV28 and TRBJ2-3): DVKVTQSSRYLVKRTGEKVFLECVQDMDHENMFWYRQDPGLGLRLIYFSYDVKMKEKGDIPEGYSVSREKKERFSLILESASTNQTSMYLCASGPSVRTDTQYFGPGTRLTVL.

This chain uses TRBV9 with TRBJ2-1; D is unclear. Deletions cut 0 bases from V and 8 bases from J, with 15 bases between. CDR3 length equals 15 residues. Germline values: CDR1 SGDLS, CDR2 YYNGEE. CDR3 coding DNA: TGTGCCAGCAGCGTAGTTGGGTCGGGTCTTGATGAGCAGTTCTTC. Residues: CASSVVGSGLDEQFF.

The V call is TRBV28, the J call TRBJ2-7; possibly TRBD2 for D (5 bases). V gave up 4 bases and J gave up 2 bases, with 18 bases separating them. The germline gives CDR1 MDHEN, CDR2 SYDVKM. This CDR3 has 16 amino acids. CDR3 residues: CASSSIPLERAYEQYF. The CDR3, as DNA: TGTGCCAGCAGTTCTATCCCTCTTGAGAGGGCCTACGAGCAGTACTTC.

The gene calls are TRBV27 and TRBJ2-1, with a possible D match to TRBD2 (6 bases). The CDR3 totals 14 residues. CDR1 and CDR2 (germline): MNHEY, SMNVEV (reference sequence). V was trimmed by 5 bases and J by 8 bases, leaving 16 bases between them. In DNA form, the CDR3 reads TGTGCCAGCAGTCTTACCGGGAGAGGCGATGAGCAGTTCTTC. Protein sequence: CASSLTGRGDEQFF.

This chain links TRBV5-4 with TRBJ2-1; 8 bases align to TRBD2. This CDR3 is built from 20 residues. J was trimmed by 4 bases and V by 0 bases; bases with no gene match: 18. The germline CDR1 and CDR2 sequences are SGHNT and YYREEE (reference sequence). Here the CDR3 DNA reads TGTGCCAGCAGCTTGGATTGGGGGGAACTAGCGGCAAGGGGTTACAATGAGCAGTTCTTC. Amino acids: CASSLDWGELAARGYNEQFF.

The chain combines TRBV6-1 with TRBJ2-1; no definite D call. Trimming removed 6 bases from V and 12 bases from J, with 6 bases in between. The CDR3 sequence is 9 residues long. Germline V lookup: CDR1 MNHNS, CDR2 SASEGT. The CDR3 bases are TGTGCCAGCAGCCTATCGCAGTTCTTC. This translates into CASSLSQFF.

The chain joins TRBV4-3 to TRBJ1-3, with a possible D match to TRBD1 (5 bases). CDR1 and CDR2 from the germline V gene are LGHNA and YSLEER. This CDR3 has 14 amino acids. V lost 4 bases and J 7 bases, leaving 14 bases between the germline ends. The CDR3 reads CASSPDHRSNTIYF. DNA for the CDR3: TGCGCCAGCAGCCCGGACCACAGGTCTAACACCATATATTTT.

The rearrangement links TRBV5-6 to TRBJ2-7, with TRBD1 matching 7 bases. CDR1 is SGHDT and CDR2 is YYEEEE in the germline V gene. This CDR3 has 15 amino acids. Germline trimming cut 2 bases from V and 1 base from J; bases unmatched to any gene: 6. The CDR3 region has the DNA TGTGCCAGCAGCTTTACCGGACAGGTTTCCTACGAGCAGTACTTC. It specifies CASSFTGQVSYEQYF.